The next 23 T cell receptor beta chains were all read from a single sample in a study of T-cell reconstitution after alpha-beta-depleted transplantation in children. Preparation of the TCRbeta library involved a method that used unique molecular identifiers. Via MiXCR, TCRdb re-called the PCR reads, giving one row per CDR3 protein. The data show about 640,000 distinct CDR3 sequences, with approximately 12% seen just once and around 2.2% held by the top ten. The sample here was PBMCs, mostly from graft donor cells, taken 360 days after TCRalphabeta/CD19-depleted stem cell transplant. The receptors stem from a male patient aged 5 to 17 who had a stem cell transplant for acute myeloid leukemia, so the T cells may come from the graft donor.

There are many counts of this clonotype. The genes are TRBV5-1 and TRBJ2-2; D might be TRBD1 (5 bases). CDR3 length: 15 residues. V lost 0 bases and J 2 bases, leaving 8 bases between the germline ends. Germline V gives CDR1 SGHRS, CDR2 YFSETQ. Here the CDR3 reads CASSLGQGNTGELFF. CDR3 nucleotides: TGCGCCAGCAGCTTGGGCCAGGGTAACACCGGGGAGCTGTTTTTT. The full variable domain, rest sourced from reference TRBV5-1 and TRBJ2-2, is KAGVTQTPRYLIKTRGQQVTLSCSPISGHRSVSWYQQTPGQGLQFLFEYFSETQRNKGNFPGRFSGRQFSNSRSEMNVSTLELGDSALYLCASSLGQGNTGELFFGEGSRLTVL.

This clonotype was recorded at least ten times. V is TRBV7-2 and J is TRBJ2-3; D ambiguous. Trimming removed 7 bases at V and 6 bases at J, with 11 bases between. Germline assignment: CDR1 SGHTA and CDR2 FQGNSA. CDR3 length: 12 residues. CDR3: CASTSVLDTQYF. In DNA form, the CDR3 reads TGTGCCAGCACCTCCGTCCTGGATACGCAGTATTTT.

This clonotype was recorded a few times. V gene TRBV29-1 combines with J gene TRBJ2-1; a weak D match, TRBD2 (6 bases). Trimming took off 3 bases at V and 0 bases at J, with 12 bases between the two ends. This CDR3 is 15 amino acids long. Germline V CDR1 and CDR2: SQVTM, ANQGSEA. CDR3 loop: CSVDPSGSSYNEQFF. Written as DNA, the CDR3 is TGCAGCGTTGATCCCTCCGGGAGCTCCTACAATGAGCAGTTCTTC.

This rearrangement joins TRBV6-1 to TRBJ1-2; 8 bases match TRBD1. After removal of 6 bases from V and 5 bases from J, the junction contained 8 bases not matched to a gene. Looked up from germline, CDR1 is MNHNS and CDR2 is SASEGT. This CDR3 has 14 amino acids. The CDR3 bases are TGTGCCAGCAGCCACAGGGGGACTACTTATGGCTACACCTTC. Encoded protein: CASSHRGTTYGYTF.

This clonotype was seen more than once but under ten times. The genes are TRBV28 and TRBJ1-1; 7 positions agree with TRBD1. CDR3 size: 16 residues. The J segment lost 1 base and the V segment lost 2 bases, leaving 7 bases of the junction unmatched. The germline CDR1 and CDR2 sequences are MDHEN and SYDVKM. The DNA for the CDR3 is TGTGCCAGCAGTTTAGGATTACAGGGGCCGAACACTGAAGCTTTCTTT. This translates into CASSLGLQGPNTEAFF.

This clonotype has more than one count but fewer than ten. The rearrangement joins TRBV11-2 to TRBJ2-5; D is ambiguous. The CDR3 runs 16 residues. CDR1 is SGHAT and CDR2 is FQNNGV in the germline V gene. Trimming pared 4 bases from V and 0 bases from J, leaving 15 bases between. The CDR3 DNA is TGTGCCAGCAGCTGGTCTCGCAGCCAGTACCAAGAGACCCAGTACTTC. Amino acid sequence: CASSWSRSQYQETQYF.

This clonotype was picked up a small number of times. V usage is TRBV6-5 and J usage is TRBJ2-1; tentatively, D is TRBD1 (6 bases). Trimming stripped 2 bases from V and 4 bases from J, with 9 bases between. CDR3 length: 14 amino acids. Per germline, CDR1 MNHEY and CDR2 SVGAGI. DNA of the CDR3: TGTGCCAGCAGTTACGGGACATCATACAATGAGCAGTTCTTC. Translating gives CASSYGTSYNEQFF.

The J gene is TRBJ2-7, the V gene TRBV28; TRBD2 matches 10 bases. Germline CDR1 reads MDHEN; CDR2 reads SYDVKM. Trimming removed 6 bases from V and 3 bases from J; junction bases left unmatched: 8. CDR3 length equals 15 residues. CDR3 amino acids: CASSTLAGEDYEQYF. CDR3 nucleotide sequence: TGTGCCAGCAGCACCCTAGCGGGAGAAGACTACGAGCAGTACTTC. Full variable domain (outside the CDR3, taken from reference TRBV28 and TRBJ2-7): DVKVTQSSRYLVKRTGEKVFLECVQDMDHENMFWYRQDPGLGLRLIYFSYDVKMKEKGDIPEGYSVSREKKERFSLILESASTNQTSMYLCASSTLAGEDYEQYFGPGTRLTVT.

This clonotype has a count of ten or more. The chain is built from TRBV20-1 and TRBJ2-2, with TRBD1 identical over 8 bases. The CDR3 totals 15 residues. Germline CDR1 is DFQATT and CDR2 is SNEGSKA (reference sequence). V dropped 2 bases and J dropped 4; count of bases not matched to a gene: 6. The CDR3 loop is CSARNLDRVTGELFF. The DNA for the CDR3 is TGCAGTGCTAGAAACCTGGACAGGGTCACCGGGGAGCTGTTTTTT.

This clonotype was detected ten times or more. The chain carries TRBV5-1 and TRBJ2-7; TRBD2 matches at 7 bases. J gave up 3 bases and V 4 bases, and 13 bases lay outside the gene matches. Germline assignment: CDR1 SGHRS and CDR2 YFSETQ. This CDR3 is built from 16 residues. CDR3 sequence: CASSHTPGLKDYEQYF. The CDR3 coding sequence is TGCGCCAGCAGCCATACTCCGGGACTAAAGGACTACGAGCAGTACTTC.

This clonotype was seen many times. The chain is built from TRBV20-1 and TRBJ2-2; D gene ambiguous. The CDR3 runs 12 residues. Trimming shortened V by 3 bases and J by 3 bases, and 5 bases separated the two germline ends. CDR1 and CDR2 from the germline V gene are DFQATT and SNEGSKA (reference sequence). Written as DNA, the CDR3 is TGCAGTGCTAGTACCGACACCGGGGAGCTGTTTTTT. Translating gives CSASTDTGELFF.

The CDR3, as DNA: TGTGCCACCGTGCTAGCGGGAGATGGAGATACGCAGTATTTT. It translates to CATVLAGDGDTQYF. The genes are TRBV6-1 and TRBJ2-3, with 10 bases that match TRBD2. CDR1 is MNHNS and CDR2 is SASEGT in the germline V gene. This CDR3 has 14 amino acids. Trimming at V came to 10 bases and at J to 5 bases, leaving 9 bases not matched to a gene.

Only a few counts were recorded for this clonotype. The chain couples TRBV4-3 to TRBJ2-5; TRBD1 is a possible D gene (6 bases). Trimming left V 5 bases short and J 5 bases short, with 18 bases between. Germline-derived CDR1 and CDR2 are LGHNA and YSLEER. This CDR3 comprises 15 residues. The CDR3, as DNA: TGCGCCAGCAGCACCCTGACAGGCCTAGGGGAGACCCAGTACTTC. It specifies CASSTLTGLGETQYF.

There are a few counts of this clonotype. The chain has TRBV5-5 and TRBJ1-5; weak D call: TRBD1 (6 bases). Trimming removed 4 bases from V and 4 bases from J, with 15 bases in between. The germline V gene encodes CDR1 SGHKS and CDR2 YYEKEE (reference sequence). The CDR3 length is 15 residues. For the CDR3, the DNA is TGTGCCAGCAGCCAGCTAGGGACACCTAATCAGCCCCAGCATTTT. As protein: CASSQLGTPNQPQHF.

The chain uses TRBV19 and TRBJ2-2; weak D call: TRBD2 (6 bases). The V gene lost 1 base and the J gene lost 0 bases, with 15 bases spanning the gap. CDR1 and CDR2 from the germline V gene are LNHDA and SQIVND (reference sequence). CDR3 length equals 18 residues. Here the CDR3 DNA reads TGTGCCAGTAGTATAGGCGGGAAGCGGGTGTCGAACACCGGGGAGCTGTTTTTT. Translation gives CASSIGGKRVSNTGELFF. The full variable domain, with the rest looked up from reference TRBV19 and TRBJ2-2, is DGGITQSPKYLFRKEGQNVTLSCEQNLNHDAMYWYRQDPGQGLRLIYYSQIVNDFQKGDIAEGYSVSREKKESFPLTVTSAQKNPTAFYLCASSIGGKRVSNTGELFFGEGSRLTVL.

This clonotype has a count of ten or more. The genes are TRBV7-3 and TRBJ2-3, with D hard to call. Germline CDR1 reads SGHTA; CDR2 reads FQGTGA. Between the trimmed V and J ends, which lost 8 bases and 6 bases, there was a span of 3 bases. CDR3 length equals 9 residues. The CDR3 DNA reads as TGTGCCAGCCTGGATACGCAGTATTTT. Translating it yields CASLDTQYF.

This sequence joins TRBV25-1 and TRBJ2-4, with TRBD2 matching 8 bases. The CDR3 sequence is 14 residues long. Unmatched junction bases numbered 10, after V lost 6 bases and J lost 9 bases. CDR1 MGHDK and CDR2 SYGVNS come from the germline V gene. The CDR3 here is CASRTSGLAPIQYF. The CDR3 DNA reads TGTGCCAGCAGAACATCTGGACTAGCACCCATTCAGTACTTC.

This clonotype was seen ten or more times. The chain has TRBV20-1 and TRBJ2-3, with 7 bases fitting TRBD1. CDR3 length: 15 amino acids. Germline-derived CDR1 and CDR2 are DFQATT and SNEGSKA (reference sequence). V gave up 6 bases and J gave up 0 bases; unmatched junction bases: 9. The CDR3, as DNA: TGCAGTGCCTCGATAGGGGGCCCTAGCACAGATACGCAGTATTTT. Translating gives CSASIGGPSTDTQYF.

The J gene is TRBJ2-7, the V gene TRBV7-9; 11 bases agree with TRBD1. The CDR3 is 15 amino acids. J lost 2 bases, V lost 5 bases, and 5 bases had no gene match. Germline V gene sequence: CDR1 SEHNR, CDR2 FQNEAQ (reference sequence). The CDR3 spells CASSRGQGAPYEQYF. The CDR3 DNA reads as TGTGCCAGCAGCCGAGGACAGGGGGCCCCCTACGAGCAGTACTTC.

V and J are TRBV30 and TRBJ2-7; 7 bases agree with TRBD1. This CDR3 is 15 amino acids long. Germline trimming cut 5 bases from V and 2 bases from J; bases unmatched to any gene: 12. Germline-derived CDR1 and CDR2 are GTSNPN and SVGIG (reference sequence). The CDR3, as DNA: TGTGCCTGGTCCTCCGGGACAGCTAAGGCCTACGAGCAGTACTTC. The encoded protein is CAWSSGTAKAYEQYF. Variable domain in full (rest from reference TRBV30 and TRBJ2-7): SQTIHQWPATLVQPVGSPLSLECTVEGTSNPNLYWYRQAAGRGLQLLFYSVGIGQISSEVPQNLSASRPQDRQFILSSKKLLLSDSGFYLCAWSSGTAKAYEQYFGPGTRLTVT.

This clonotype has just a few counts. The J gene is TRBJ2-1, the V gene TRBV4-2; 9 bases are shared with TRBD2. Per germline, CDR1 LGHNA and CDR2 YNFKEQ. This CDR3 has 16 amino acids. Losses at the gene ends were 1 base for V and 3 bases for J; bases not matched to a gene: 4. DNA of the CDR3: TGTGCCAGCAGCCAAGGGCTAGCGGGACTCTACAATGAGCAGTTCTTC. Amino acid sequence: CASSQGLAGLYNEQFF.

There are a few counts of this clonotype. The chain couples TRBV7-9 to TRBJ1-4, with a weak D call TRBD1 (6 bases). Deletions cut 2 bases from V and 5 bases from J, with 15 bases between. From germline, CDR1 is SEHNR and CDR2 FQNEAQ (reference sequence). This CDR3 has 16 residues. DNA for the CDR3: TGTGCCAGCAGCTTAATGTTGGTCAGGGGAAATGAAAAACTGTTTTTT. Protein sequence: CASSLMLVRGNEKLFF. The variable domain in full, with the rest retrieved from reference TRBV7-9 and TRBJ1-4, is DTGVSQNPRHKITKRGQNVTFRCDPISEHNRLYWYRQTLGQGPEFLTYFQNEAQLEKSRLLSDRFSAERPKGSFSTLEIQRTEQGDSAMYLCASSLMLVRGNEKLFFGSGTQLSVL.

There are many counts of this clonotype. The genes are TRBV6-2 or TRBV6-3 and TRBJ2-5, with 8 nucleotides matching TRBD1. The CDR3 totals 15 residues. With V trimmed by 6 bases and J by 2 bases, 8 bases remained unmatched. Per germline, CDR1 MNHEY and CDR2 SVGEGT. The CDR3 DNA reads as TGTGCCAGCAGCCACGGGACAGGAGGACAAGAGACCCAGTACTTC. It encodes CASSHGTGGQETQYF.